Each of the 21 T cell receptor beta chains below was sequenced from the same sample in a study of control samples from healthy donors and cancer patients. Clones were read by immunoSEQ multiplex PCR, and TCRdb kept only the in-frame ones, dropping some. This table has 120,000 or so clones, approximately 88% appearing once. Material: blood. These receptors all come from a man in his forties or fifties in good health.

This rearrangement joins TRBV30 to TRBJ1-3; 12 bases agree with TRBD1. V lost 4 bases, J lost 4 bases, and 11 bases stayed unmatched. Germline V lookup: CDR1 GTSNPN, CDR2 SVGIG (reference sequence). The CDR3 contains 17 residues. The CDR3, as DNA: TGTGCCTGGAACCCCGGGACAGGGGGCGGAAGGGGAAACACCATATATTTT. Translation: CAWNPGTGGGRGNTIYF. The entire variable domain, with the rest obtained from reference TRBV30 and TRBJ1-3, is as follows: SQTIHQWPATLVQPVGSPLSLECTVEGTSNPNLYWYRQAAGRGLQLLFYSVGIGQISSEVPQNLSASRPQDRQFILSSKKLLLSDSGFYLCAWNPGTGGGRGNTIYFGEGSWLTVV.

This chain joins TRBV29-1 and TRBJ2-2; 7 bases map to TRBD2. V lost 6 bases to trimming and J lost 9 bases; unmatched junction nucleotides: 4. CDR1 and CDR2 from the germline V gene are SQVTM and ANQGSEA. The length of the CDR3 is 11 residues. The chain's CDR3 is CSVWGGRELFF. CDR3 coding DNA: TGCAGCGTGTGGGGGGGTCGGGAGCTGTTTTTT.

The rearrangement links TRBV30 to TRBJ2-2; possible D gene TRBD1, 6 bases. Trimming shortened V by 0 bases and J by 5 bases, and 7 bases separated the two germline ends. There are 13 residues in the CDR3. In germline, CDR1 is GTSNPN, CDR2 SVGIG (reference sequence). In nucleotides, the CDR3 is TGTGCCTGGAGTGTACAGGGAACCGGGGAGCTGTTTTTT. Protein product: CAWSVQGTGELFF.

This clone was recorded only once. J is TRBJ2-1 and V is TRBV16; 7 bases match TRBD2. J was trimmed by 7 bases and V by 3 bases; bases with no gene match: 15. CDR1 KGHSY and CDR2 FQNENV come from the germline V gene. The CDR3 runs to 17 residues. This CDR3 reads CASSHLVAMAGGNEQFF. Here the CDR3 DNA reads TGTGCCAGCAGCCACCTAGTGGCCATGGCCGGGGGGAATGAGCAGTTCTTC.

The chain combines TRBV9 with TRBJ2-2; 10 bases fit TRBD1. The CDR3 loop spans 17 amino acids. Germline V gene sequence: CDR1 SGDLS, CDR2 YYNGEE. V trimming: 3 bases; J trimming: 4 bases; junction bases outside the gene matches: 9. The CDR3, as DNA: TGTGCCAGCAGCGCCCGACAGGGGGCGCTAGGCACCGGGGAGCTGTTTTTT. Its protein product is CASSARQGALGTGELFF.

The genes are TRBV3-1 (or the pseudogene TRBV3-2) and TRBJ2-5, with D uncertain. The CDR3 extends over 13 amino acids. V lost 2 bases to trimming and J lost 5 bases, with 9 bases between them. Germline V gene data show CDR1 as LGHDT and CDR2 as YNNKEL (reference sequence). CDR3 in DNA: TGTGCCAGCAGCCAATCAGGTGGGGAGACCCAGTACTTC. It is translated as CASSQSGGETQYF.

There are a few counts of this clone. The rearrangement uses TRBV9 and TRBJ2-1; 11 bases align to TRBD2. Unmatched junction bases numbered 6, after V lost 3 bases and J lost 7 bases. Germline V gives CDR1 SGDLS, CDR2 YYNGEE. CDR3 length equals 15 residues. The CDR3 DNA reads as TGTGCCAGCAGCGGTAGCGGGGGGGCAAGGAATGAGCAGTTCTTC. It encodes CASSGSGGARNEQFF.

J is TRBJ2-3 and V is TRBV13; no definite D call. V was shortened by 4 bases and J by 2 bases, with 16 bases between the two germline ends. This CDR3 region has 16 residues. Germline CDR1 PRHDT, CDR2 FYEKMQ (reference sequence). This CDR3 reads CASSSLDRKPTDTQYF. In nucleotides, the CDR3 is TGTGCCAGCAGCTCTCTAGACCGAAAGCCCACAGATACGCAGTATTTT.

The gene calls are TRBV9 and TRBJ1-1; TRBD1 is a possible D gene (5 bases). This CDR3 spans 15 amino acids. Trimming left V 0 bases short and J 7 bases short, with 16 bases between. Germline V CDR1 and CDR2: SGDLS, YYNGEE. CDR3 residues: CASSVGVTDYLEAFF. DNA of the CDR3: TGTGCCAGCAGCGTAGGGGTGACAGATTACCTTGAAGCTTTCTTT.

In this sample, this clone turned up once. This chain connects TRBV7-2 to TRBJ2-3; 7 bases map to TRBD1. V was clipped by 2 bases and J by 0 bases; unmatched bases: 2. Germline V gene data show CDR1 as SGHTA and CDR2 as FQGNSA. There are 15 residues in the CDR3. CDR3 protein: CASSLQTGSTDTQYF. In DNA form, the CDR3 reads TGTGCCAGCAGCTTACAGACAGGGAGCACAGATACGCAGTATTTT. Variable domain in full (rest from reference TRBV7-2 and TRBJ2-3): GAGVSQSPSNKVTEKGKDVELRCDPISGHTALYWYRQSLGQGLEFLIYFQGNSAPDKSGLPSDRFSAERTGGSVSTLTIQRTQQEDSAVYLCASSLQTGSTDTQYFGPGTRLTVL.

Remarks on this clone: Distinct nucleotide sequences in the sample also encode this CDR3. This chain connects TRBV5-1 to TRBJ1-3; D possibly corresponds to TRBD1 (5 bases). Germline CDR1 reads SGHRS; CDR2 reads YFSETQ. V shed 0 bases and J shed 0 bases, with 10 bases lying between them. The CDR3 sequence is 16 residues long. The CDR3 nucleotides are TGCGCCAGCAGCTTGGAGGGGCAGGCCTCTGGAAACACCATATATTTT. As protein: CASSLEGQASGNTIYF.

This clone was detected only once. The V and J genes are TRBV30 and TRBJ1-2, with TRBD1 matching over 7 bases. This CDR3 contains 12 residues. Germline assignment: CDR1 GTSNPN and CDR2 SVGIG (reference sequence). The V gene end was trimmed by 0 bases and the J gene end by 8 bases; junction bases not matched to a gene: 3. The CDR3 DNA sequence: TGTGCCTGGAGTGTCGGGACAGTCGGCTACACCTTC. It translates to CAWSVGTVGYTF.

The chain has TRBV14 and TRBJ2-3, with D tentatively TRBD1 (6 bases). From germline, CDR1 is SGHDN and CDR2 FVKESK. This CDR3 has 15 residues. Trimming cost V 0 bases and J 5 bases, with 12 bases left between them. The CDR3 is CASSQEGGRRDTQYF. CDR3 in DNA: TGTGCCAGCAGCCAAGAAGGGGGAAGGAGAGATACGCAGTATTTT. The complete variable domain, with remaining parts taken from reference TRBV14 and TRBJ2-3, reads EAGVTQFPSHSVIEKGQTVTLRCDPISGHDNLYWYRRVMGKEIKFLLHFVKESKQDESGMPNNRFLAERTGGTYSTLKVQPAELEDSGVYFCASSQEGGRRDTQYFGPGTRLTVL.

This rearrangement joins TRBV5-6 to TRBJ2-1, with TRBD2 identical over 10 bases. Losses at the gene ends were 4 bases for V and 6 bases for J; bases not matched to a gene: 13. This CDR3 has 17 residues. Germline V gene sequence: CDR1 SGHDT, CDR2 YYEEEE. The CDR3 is CASSDGLADLLLNEQFF. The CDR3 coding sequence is TGTGCCAGCAGCGATGGACTAGCGGACCTCCTTCTCAATGAGCAGTTCTTC.

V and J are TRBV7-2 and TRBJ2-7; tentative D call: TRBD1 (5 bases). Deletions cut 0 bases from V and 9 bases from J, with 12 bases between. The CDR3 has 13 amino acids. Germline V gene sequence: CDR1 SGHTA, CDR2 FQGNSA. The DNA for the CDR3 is TGTGCCAGCAGCTTAGCACAGGCCGGCGGGCAGTACTTC. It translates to CASSLAQAGGQYF.

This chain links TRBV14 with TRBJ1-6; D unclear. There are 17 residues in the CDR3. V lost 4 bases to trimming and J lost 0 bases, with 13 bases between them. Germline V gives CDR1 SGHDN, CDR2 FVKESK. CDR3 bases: TGTGCCAGCAGCCCCGGTCCCACGAGCTCCTATAATTCACCCCTCCACTTT. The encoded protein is CASSPGPTSSYNSPLHF.

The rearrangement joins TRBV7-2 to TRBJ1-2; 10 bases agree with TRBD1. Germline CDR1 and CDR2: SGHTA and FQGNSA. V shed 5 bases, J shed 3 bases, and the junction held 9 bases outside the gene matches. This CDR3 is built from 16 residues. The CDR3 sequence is CASSPGGTGAYYGYTF. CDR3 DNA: TGTGCCAGCAGCCCAGGGGGGACAGGGGCCTACTATGGCTACACCTTC.

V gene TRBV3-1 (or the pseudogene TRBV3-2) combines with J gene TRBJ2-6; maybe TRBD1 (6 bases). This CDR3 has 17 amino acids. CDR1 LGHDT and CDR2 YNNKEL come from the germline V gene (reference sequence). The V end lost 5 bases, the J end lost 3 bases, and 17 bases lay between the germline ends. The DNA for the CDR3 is TGTGCCAGCAGCAACAGACAGGTTCGCGGTGGGGCCAACGTCCTGACTTTC. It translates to CASSNRQVRGGANVLTF.

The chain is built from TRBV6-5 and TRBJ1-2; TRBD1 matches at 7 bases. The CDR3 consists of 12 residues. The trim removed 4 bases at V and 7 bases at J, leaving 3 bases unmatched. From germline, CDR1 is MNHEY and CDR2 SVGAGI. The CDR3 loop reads CASSSTGSGYTF. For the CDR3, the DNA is TGTGCCAGCAGTTCGACAGGGAGTGGCTACACCTTC.

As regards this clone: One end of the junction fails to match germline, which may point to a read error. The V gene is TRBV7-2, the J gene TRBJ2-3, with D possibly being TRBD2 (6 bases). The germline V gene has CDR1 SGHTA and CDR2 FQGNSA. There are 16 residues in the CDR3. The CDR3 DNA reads TGTGCCAGCAGTTTAGCCCCAGGGACTAGCACAGATACGCAGTATTTT. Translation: CASSLAPGTSTDTQYF. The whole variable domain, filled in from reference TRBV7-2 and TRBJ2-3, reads GAGVSQSPSNKVTEKGKDVELRCDPISGHTALYWYRQSLGQGLEFLIYFQGNSAPDKSGLPSDRFSAERTGGSVSTLTIQRTQQEDSAVYLCASSLAPGTSTDTQYFGPGTRLTVL.

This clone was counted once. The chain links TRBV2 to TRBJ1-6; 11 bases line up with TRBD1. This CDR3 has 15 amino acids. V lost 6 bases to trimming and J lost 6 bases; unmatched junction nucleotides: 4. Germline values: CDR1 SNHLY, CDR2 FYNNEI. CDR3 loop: CASSPGQGGNSPLHF. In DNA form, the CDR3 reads TGTGCCAGCAGCCCGGGACAGGGGGGTAATTCACCCCTCCACTTT.